This TCR beta chain is drawn from a study of blood T cell repertoires in COVID-19. Study-wide context: Samples taken during acute and convalescent COVID-19 were collected in the United States, Italy and Spain. T cells, B-cell-depleted T cells, or PBMCs provided the cDNA or gDNA that served as material.

Per the authors' pipeline: Reference gene primer amplification gave nucleated cell count estimates. TCRdb's table, derived via immunoSEQ multiplex PCR, lists solely in-frame clones and lacks some. From that table come the V and J calls and clone size; the DNA was used to work out D and trimming. The top ten clones hold 1% to 1.5% of a sample with about 210,000 clones, around 92% of them seen once. The receptor was derived from a man aged 25 to 45 with acute or convalescent COVID-19. Sequenced: peripheral blood.

Here the CDR3 DNA reads TGTGCCAGCAGTACATACAGACTAGCGGGCATAGAGACCCAGTACTTC. This gives the protein CASSTYRLAGIETQYF. This chain joins TRBV28 and TRBJ2-5, with TRBD2 identical over 10 bases. This CDR3 region has 16 residues. The germline V gene has CDR1 MDHEN and CDR2 SYDVKM. The V and J ends lost 5 bases and 4 bases, in that order; junction bases with no gene match: 10.